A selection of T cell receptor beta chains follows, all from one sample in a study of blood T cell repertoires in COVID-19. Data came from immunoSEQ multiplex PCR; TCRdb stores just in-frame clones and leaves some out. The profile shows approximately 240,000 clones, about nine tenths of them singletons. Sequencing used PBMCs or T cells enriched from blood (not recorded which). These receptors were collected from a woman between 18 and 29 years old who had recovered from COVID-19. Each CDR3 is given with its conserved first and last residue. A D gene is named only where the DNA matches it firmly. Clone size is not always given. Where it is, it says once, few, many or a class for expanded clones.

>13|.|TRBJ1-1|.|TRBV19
TGTGCCAGTAGTATCTCCCCGGTAAGTGAAGCTTTCTTT
CASSISPVSEAFF
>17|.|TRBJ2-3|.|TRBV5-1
TGCGCCAGCAGCTTCGGGTTGATACAGGGTGGAAGAGATACGCAGTATTTT
CASSFGLIQGGRDTQYF
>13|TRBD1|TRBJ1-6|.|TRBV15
TGTGCCACCAGCAGTAGGACAGGATCACCCCTCCACTTT
CATSSRTGSPLHF
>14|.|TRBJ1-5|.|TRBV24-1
TGTGCCACCAGTGACGGGAGGGACAATCAGCCCCAGCATTTT
CATSDGRDNQPQHF
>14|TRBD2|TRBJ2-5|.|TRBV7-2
TGTGCCAGCAGCCTCCTAGCGGGAGGGGTGACCCAGTACTTC
CASSLLAGGVTQYF
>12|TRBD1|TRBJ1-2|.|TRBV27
TGTGCCAGCACCGACAGGGGGGGTGGCTACACCTTC
CASTDRGGGYTF
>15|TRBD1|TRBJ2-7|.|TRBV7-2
TGTGCCAGCAGCCCGACCGGGACAGGGACCGGCGAGCAGTACTTC
CASSPTGTGTGEQYF
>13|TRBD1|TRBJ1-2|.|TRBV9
TGTGCCAGCAGCGTAGGAGGGGGCCATGGCTACACCTTC
CASSVGGGHGYTF
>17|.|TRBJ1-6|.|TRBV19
TGTGCCAGTAGTATCCGGGTCCTCCGGGACACTAATTCACCCCTCCACTTT
CASSIRVLRDTNSPLHF
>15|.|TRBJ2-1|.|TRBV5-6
TGTGCCAGCAGGGCCGGGACTGGTTCCTACAATGAGCAGTTCTTC
CASRAGTGSYNEQFF
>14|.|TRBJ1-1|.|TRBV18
TGTGCCAGCTCACCACGACGGGGTAACACTGAAGCTTTCTTT
CASSPRRGNTEAFF
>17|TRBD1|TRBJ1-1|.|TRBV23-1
TGCGCCAGCAGTCAAAGGGACAGGGTCTTTTGGAACACTGAAGCTTTCTTT
CASSQRDRVFWNTEAFF
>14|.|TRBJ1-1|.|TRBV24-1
TGTGCCACCAGTAAATTACTTACGAACACTGAAGCTTTCTTT
CATSKLLTNTEAFF
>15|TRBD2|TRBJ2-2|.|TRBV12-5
TGTGCTAGTGGTCGGACTAGCGGTAACACCGGGGAGCTGTTTTTT
CASGRTSGNTGELFF
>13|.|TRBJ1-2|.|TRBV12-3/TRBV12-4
TGTGCCAGCAGTCCTTCAGGGGCCTATGGCTACACCTTC
CASSPSGAYGYTF
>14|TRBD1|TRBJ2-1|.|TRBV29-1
TGCAGCGTTGAATATTCGGACAGGGGCAATGAGCAGTTCTTC
CSVEYSDRGNEQFF
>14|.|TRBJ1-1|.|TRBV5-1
TGCGCCAGCAGCGGGGACAACCGGAACACTGAAGCTTTCTTT
CASSGDNRNTEAFF
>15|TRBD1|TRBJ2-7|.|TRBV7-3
TGTGCCAGCAGCTCCAGCAGTACCAGGGGGAGCGAGCAGTACTTC
CASSSSSTRGSEQYF
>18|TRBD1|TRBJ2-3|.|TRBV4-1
TGCGCCAGCAGCCCACATCATGGCTGGGACAGTAGCACAGATACGCAGTATTTT
CASSPHHGWDSSTDTQYF
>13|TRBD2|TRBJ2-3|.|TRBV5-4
TGTGCCGCCCAGCGGGGGCCCATAGATACGCAGTATTTT
CAAQRGPIDTQYF
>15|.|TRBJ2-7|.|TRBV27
TGTGCCAGCAGTTTATCCTTACACGGGACTTTCGAGCAGTACTTC
CASSLSLHGTFEQYF
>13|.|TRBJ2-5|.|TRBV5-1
TGCGCCAGCAGGAGTAGGACAGAAGAGACCCAGTACTTC
CASRSRTEETQYF
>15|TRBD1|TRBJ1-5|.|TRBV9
TGTGCCAGCAGCGTGCAAGGGGGCCGCAATCAGCCCCAGCATTTT
CASSVQGGRNQPQHF
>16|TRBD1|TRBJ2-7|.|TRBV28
TGTGCCAGCAGTTTAACGGACAGGGGCGTATCCTACGAGCAGTACTTC
CASSLTDRGVSYEQYF
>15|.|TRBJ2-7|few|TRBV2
TGTGCCAGCAGTCAACTCCCCTATCCCCCTTACGAGCAGTACTTC
CASSQLPYPPYEQYF
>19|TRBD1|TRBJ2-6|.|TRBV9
TGTGCCAGCAGCACCCGGGACAGGCTAAAACATTCTGGGGCCAACGTCCTGACTTTC
CASSTRDRLKHSGANVLTF
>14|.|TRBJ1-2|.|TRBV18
TGTGCCAGCTCACCGAATAAGCACCCCTGGGGCTACACCTTC
CASSPNKHPWGYTF
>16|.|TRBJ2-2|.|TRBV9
TGTGCCAGCAGCCCCCAGACCGGGACTAACACCGGGGAGCTGTTTTTT
CASSPQTGTNTGELFF
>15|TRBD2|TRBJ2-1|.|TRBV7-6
TGTGCCAGCAGCACCCTAGCGGGAGTGGGTAATGAGCAGTTCTTC
CASSTLAGVGNEQFF
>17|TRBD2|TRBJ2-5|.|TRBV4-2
TGTGCCAGCAGCCAAGCCGGGACTAGCGGGGGCCAAGAGACCCAGTACTTC
CASSQAGTSGGQETQYF
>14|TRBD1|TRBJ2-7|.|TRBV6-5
TGTGCCAGCCGCGGGGACAGGGGAAGGTACGAGCAGTACTTC
CASRGDRGRYEQYF
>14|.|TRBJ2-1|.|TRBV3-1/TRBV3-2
TGTGCCAGCAGTTCCGTGAGAGATGACAATGAGCAGTTCTTC
CASSSVRDDNEQFF
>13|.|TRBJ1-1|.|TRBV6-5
TGTGCCAGCATTCCTCTGGGGCAAGGTGAAGCTTTCTTT
CASIPLGQGEAFF
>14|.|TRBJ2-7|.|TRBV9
TGTGCCAGCAGCGTGGGCCTTACAACCCACGAGCAGTACTTC
CASSVGLTTHEQYF
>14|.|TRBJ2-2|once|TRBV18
TGTGCCAGCTCACCACCGCTAGCTCCCGGGGAGCTGTTTTTT
CASSPPLAPGELFF
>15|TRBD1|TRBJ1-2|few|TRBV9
TGTGCCAGCAGCGTCGAGGGACAGGGCCTCTATGGCTACACCTTC
CASSVEGQGLYGYTF
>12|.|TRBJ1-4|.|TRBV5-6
TGTGCCAGCAGCGACGACAGGGAAAAACTGTTTTTT
CASSDDREKLFF
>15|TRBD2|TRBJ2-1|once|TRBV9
TGTGCCAGCAGCGTAGGAACGGGAGGGCTGGGTGAGCAGTTCTTC
CASSVGTGGLGEQFF
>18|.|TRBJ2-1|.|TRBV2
TGTGCCAGCAGTGAGATCAGGAAGGCCCCTATCTCCTACAATGAGCAGTTCTTC
CASSEIRKAPISYNEQFF
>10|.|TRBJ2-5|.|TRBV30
TGTGCCTTCACATCAGAGACCCAGTACTTC
CAFTSETQYF
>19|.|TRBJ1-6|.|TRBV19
TGTGCCAGTAGTATGGTTGGAGCCCGGAGGAGCTCCTATAATTCACCCCTCCACTTT
CASSMVGARRSSYNSPLHF
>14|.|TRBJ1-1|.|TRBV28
TGTGCCAGCAGCCCCTCTCGGGGATTTACTGAAGCTTTCTTT
CASSPSRGFTEAFF
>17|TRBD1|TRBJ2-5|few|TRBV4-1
TGCGCCAGCAGCCAAGGTTCCGGGACAGGGGGCCAAGAGACCCAGTACTTC
CASSQGSGTGGQETQYF
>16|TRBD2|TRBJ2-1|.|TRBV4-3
TGCGCCAGCAGCCAAGATGGGGGGGGCTCCTACAATGAGCAGTTCTTC
CASSQDGGGSYNEQFF
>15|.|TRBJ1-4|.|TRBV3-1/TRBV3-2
TGTGCCAGCAGCCACCGAGACAGGCTTAATGAAAAACTGTTTTTT
CASSHRDRLNEKLFF
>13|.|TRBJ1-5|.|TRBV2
TGTGCCAGCAGGGACAAGCGCAATCAGCCCCAGCATTTT
CASRDKRNQPQHF
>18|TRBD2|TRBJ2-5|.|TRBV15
TGTGCCACCAGCGCAGGGACTAGCGGGGGGCTTCCTGGGGAGACCCAGTACTTC
CATSAGTSGGLPGETQYF
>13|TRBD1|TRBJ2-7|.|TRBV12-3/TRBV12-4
TGTGCCAGCAGTGGACAGGGTCTGTACGAGCAGTACTTC
CASSGQGLYEQYF
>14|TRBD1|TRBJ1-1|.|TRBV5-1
TGCGCCAGCAGCCCCAGAACAGGGGCCACTGAAGCTTTCTTT
CASSPRTGATEAFF
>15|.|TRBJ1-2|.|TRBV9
TGTGCCAGCAGCGTAGGCGGATCCTCTAACTATGGCTACACCTTC
CASSVGGSSNYGYTF
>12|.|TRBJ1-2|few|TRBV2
TGTGCCCGAGCGGTGGACGGCTATGGCTACACCTTC
CARAVDGYGYTF
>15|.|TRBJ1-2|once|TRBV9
TGTGCCAGCAGCGTAGAGGATTGGAGGACCGACGGCTACACCTTC
CASSVEDWRTDGYTF
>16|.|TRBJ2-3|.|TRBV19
TGTGCCAGTAGTGACCTCGCCGGGACTGGTAAAGATACGCAGTATTTT
CASSDLAGTGKDTQYF